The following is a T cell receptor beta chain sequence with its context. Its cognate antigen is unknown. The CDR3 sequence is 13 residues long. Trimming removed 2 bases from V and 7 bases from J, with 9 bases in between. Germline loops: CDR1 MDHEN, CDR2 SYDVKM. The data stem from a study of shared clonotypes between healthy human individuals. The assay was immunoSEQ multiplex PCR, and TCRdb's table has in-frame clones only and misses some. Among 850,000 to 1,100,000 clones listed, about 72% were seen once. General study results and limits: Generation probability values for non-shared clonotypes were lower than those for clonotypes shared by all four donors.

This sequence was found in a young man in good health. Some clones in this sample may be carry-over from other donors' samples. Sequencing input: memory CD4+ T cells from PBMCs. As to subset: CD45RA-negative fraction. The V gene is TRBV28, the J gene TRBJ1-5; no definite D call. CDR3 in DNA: TGTGCCAGCAGTTTACCGGCGGAACAGCCCCAGCATTTT. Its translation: CASSLPAEQPQHF.